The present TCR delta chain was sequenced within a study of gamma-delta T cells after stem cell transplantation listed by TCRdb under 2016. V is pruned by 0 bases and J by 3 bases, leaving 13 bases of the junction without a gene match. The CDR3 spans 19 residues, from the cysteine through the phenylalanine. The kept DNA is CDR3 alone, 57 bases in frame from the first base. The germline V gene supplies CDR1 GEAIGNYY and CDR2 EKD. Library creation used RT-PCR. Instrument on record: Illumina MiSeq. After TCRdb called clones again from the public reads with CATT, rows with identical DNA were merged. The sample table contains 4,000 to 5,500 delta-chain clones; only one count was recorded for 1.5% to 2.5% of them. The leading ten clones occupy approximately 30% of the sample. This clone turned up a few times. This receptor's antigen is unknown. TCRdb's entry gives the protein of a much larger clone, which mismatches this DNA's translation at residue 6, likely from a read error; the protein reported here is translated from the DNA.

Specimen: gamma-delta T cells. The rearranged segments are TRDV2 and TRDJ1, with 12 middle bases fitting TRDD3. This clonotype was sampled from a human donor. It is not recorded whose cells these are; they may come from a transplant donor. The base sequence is TGTGCCTGTGACACCGCGGCTATACTGGGGGATACTAAGCCCGATAAACTCATCTTT. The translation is CACDTAAILGDTKPDKLIF.